Included here is one T cell receptor (beta chain) sequence, with context. The antigen is unknown. This sample is part of a study of a mutant IDH1 vaccine in newly diagnosed glioma. Study details: Among treated patients, 62.5% were male and about 38% female, and mean age was approximately 43 years. It was radiotherapy, temozolomide, or both that patients received previously, with most receiving both. Study conclusions and caveats: Top-clonotype changes in peripheral T cells seemed unrelated to pseudoprogression.

Time point here: baseline, week 1 (first vaccination visit). Stated treatment: pre-vaccination baseline after standard-of-care therapy. CDR1 is MDHEN, CDR2 SYDVKM, per germline. The CDR3 has 15 residues. V was pared by 6 bases and J by 5 bases, with 5 bases of the junction left unmatched. Libraries were prepared by immunoSEQ multiplex PCR; TCRdb keeps only in-frame clonotypes and omits some of them. Of around 88,000 clones listed, 80% are singletons. The V gene is TRBV28, the J gene TRBJ2-3; TRBD2 matches 13 bases. The sample in question was PBMCs, obtained from a glioma patient treated with radiotherapy, temozolomide or both. This receptor was taken from a man aged 35 to 55 with glioma. CDR3 in amino acids: CASRRTSGRGDTQYF. Here the CDR3 DNA reads TGTGCCAGCAGGCGGACTAGCGGGAGAGGAGATACGCAGTATTTT. The variable domain in full, completed from reference TRBV28 and TRBJ2-3, reads DVKVTQSSRYLVKRTGEKVFLECVQDMDHENMFWYRQDPGLGLRLIYFSYDVKMKEKGDIPEGYSVSREKKERFSLILESASTNQTSMYLCASRRTSGRGDTQYFGPGTRLTVL.